Shown below are 20 T cell receptor beta chains from a single sample sequenced in a study of cytomegalovirus exposure and HLA in healthy donors (dated by TCRdb to 2015 to 2018). Libraries were made using the immunoSEQ multiplex PCR assay. For the multiplex PCR, a mixture combining 60 forward primers for TCR Vbeta segments and 13 reverse primers for TCR Jbeta segments was used. The table comes from immuneACCESS by way of TCRdb, which keeps in-frame sequences with V and J called. Part of the clones is missing from these tables; in studies checked, under half for an unresolved V gene and the rest for unknown reasons. Within this sample are over 200,000 clones, with around 73% of them counted one time only. The ten top clones hold around 4% of the sample. Sequenced sample: PBMCs. These receptors all stem from a male donor in good health and CMV-seronegative.

This chain uses TRBV18 with TRBJ2-7; 8 nucleotides agree with TRBD1. Germline V gene lookup returns CDR1 KGHSH and CDR2 LQKENI. The CDR3 is made up of 12 amino acids. V was clipped by 4 bases and J by 7 bases; unmatched bases: 3. The CDR3 spells CASSLGTGEQYF. The CDR3 region has the DNA TGTGCCAGCTCACTCGGGACAGGAGAGCAGTACTTC.

Here the CDR3 DNA reads TGTGCCAGCAGCTTGGGACAGGTAAATCAGCCCCAGCATTTT. It specifies CASSLGQVNQPQHF. This sequence joins TRBV11-2 and TRBJ1-5; 8 bases are a match to TRBD1. Germline CDR1 SGHAT, CDR2 FQNNGV. This CDR3 contains 14 residues. Trimming took 3 bases from V and 4 from J; bases not matched to a gene: 2.

V gene TRBV7-3 combines with J gene TRBJ2-7, with 10 bases identical to TRBD2. This CDR3 region has 17 residues. After removal of 7 bases from V and 4 bases from J, the junction contained 16 bases not matched to a gene. The germline V gene encodes CDR1 SGHTA and CDR2 FQGTGA. CDR3 sequence reads: CASNVPILEREGYEQYF. CDR3 coding DNA: TGTGCCAGCAATGTACCCATTTTAGAGCGGGAGGGATACGAGCAGTACTTC.

V is TRBV11-2 and J is TRBJ2-3, with 7 bases that match TRBD2. Unmatched junction bases numbered 10, after V lost 6 bases and J lost 1 base. The CDR3 covers 16 residues. Germline V gene data show CDR1 as SGHAT and CDR2 as FQNNGV. The chain's CDR3 is CASSSAGGGRTDTQYF. DNA of the CDR3: TGTGCCAGCAGTTCTGCTGGGGGAGGGCGCACAGATACGCAGTATTTT.

The rearrangement uses TRBV5-1 and TRBJ1-4; TRBD1 matches at 8 bases. CDR1 is SGHRS, CDR2 YFSETQ, per germline. The CDR3 loop spans 14 amino acids. With V trimmed by 2 bases and J by 8 bases, 5 bases remained unmatched. The CDR3 DNA is TGCGCCAGCAGCTTCTCCACAGGGGGGGAAAAACTGTTTTTT. Its translation: CASSFSTGGEKLFF.

This clone was observed a handful of times. This same CDR3 is encoded by further DNA sequences in the sample. The chain is built from TRBV5-6 and TRBJ2-3; D gene unclear. V lost 0 bases to trimming and J lost 3 bases, with 11 bases between them. The CDR3 consists of 15 residues. Germline CDR1 and CDR2: SGHDT and YYEEEE. CDR3 sequence: CASSLGPRSTDTQYF. CDR3 DNA: TGTGCCAGCAGCTTGGGGCCCCGATCGACAGATACGCAGTATTTT.

The rearrangement uses TRBV19 and TRBJ2-1, with 14 bases fitting TRBD2. The CDR3 covers 16 residues. The germline gives CDR1 LNHDA, CDR2 SQIVND (reference sequence). V gave up 7 bases and J gave up 1 base; unmatched junction bases: 3. In DNA form, the CDR3 reads TGTGCCAGTATTGGACTAGCGGGAGGATCCTACAATGAGCAGTTCTTC. This gives the protein CASIGLAGGSYNEQFF.

The chain couples TRBV6-6 to TRBJ2-2; 7 nucleotides agree with TRBD1. V lost 7 bases and J lost 1; bases outside the gene matches: 9. From germline, CDR1 is MNHNY and CDR2 SVGAGI (reference sequence). The CDR3 is made up of 16 amino acids. The CDR3: CASTPGRQGNTGELFF. The DNA of the CDR3 is TGTGCCAGCACCCCAGGGAGACAGGGGAACACCGGGGAGCTGTTTTTT.

A few counts support this clone. The chain couples TRBV7-9 to TRBJ2-7; 11 nucleotides match TRBD2. Losses at the gene ends were 6 bases for V and 4 bases for J; bases not matched to a gene: 8. This CDR3 region has 15 residues. Germline assignment: CDR1 SEHNR and CDR2 FQNEAQ (reference sequence). The CDR3 spells CASRTLAGGRYEQYF. The CDR3 DNA is TGTGCCAGCAGGACCTTAGCGGGAGGGCGTTACGAGCAGTACTTC.

J is TRBJ2-6 and V is TRBV9, with 9 positions matching TRBD1. The CDR3 spans 20 residues. From germline, CDR1 is SGDLS and CDR2 YYNGEE. The trim removed 0 bases at V and 0 bases at J, leaving 10 bases unmatched. CDR3 nucleotides: TGTGCCAGCAGCGTAGAAAGGGGACGGACAGGGGTCTCTGGGGCCAACGTCCTGACTTTC. It specifies CASSVERGRTGVSGANVLTF.

This clone appeared a few times. DNA of the CDR3: TGTGCCACTCGAGGACAGGGCAATCAGCCCCAGCATTTT. Its translation: CATRGQGNQPQHF. The V gene is TRBV7-9, the J gene TRBJ1-5; TRBD1 aligns across 7 bases. The CDR3 is 13 residues long. J lost 2 bases, V lost 10 bases, and 5 bases had no gene match. The germline V gene has CDR1 SEHNR and CDR2 FQNEAQ (reference sequence).

This rearrangement joins TRBV5-1 to TRBJ2-7, with 9 positions matching TRBD1. The CDR3 is 14 residues long. Per the germline V gene, CDR1 is SGHRS and CDR2 is YFSETQ. Germline trimming cut 0 bases from V and 4 bases from J; bases unmatched to any gene: 2. The CDR3 DNA sequence: TGCGCCAGCAGCTTGGACAGGGGGCGGTACGAGCAGTACTTC. Amino acids: CASSLDRGRYEQYF.

Only one count was recorded for this clone. The J gene is TRBJ1-5, the V gene TRBV19; D uncertain. The CDR3 is made up of 18 amino acids. Trimming pared 6 bases from V and 0 bases from J, leaving 21 bases between. CDR1 is LNHDA and CDR2 is SQIVND in the germline V gene (reference sequence). The CDR3 DNA reads TGTGCCAGTAGAAGGAGCATTCAGGACTCGTATAGCAATCAGCCCCAGCATTTT. As protein: CASRRSIQDSYSNQPQHF.

The V gene is TRBV6-1, the J gene TRBJ1-1; TRBD1 matches at 9 bases. From germline, CDR1 is MNHNS and CDR2 SASEGT. V was pared by 8 bases and J by 10 bases, with 8 bases of the junction left unmatched. The length of the CDR3 is 12 residues. CDR3: CASSGTGKGAFF. The CDR3 DNA is TGTGCCAGCTCGGGGACAGGGAAAGGAGCTTTCTTT.

V and J are TRBV5-1 and TRBJ2-7, with D possibly being TRBD1 (5 bases). Germline lookup yields CDR1 SGHRS and CDR2 YFSETQ. This CDR3 has 15 residues. V was shortened by 3 bases and J by 0 bases, with 13 bases between the two germline ends. CDR3 coding DNA: TGCGCCAGCAGCTCCGGACAACCTGGCTCCTACGAGCAGTACTTC. Amino acid sequence: CASSSGQPGSYEQYF. Together with reference TRBV5-1 and TRBJ2-7, the CDR3 gives the full variable domain: KAGVTQTPRYLIKTRGQQVTLSCSPISGHRSVSWYQQTPGQGLQFLFEYFSETQRNKGNFPGRFSGRQFSNSRSEMNVSTLELGDSALYLCASSSGQPGSYEQYFGPGTRLTVT.

This clone was seen a handful of times. CDR3 sequence (DNA): TGTGCCAGCAGCTCCTGGGCGGGAGGGCGGAATGAGCAGTTCTTC. It is translated as CASSSWAGGRNEQFF. V and J are TRBV6-5 and TRBJ2-1, with 9 bases matching TRBD2. V trimming: 6 bases; J trimming: 7 bases; junction bases outside the gene matches: 10. Germline loops: CDR1 MNHEY, CDR2 SVGAGI. CDR3 length equals 15 residues.

This clone was seen many times. The V gene is TRBV9, the J gene TRBJ1-5; D not resolved. V was shortened by 3 bases and J by 0 bases, with 13 bases between the two germline ends. Looked up from germline, CDR1 is SGDLS and CDR2 is YYNGEE. The CDR3 is 16 amino acids. The CDR3 loop is CASSGKMQLSNQPQHF. The CDR3 DNA reads as TGTGCCAGCAGCGGAAAGATGCAACTTAGCAATCAGCCCCAGCATTTT.

In this sample, this clone turned up a few times. The chain uses TRBV6-1 and TRBJ2-6; D gene uncertain. The CDR3 consists of 14 residues. The germline V gene has CDR1 MNHNS and CDR2 SASEGT. With 6 bases removed from V and 0 bases from J, the gap between germline ends came to 6 bases. The CDR3 spells CASRAHSGANVLTF. The CDR3, as DNA: TGTGCCAGCAGGGCCCACTCTGGGGCCAACGTCCTGACTTTC.

J is TRBJ1-2 and V is TRBV7-9; D gene uncertain. This CDR3 spans 11 amino acids. Germline assignment: CDR1 SEHNR and CDR2 FQNEAQ (reference sequence). The V end lost 8 bases, the J end lost 8 bases, and 12 bases lay between the germline ends. The CDR3 DNA reads as TGTGCCAGCGCTGCGCTGGTGGGCTACACCTTC. Translation gives CASAALVGYTF.

The chain links TRBV9 to TRBJ2-7, with 8 bases matching TRBD2. Trimming at V came to 0 bases and at J to 5 bases, leaving 4 bases not matched to a gene. This CDR3 region has 14 residues. Germline CDR1 SGDLS, CDR2 YYNGEE. This CDR3 reads CASSVGLAFDEQYF. Here the CDR3 DNA reads TGTGCCAGCAGCGTAGGACTAGCGTTCGACGAGCAGTACTTC. The full variable domain, its missing parts supplied by reference TRBV9 and TRBJ2-7, is DSGVTQTPKHLITATGQRVTLRCSPRSGDLSVYWYQQSLDQGLQFLIQYYNGEERAKGNILERFSAQQFPDLHSELNLSSLELGDSALYFCASSVGLAFDEQYFGPGTRLTVT.